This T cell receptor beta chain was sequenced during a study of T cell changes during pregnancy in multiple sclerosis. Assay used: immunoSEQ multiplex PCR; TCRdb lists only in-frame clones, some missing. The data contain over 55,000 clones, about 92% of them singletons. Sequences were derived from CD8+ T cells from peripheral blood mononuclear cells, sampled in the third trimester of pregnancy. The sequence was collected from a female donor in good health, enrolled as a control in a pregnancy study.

For the CDR3, the DNA is TGTGCCAGTAGTCTCGGACTAGCGGGGGGGCACTACAATGAGCAGTTCTTC. Translated, it gives CASSLGLAGGHYNEQFF. The V call is TRBV19, the J call TRBJ2-1; 15 bases line up with TRBD2. Germline lookup yields CDR1 LNHDA and CDR2 SQIVND (reference sequence). The CDR3 runs 17 residues. The V and J ends lost 5 bases and 3 bases, in that order; junction bases with no gene match: 5. Looking up the rest from reference TRBV19 and TRBJ2-1 gives the full variable domain: DGGITQSPKYLFRKEGQNVTLSCEQNLNHDAMYWYRQDPGQGLRLIYYSQIVNDFQKGDIAEGYSVSREKKESFPLTVTSAQKNPTAFYLCASSLGLAGGHYNEQFFGPGTRLTVL.